A single TCR beta chain is shown here with its context. This entry is derived from a study of T-cell memory formation after mild COVID-19. Overall study: TCR clusters were largely donor specific.

One entry per CDR3 protein, called by TCRdb with MiXCR from the 5' RACE reads. The table includes under 450,000 distinct CDR3 sequences, about 22% detected once. Germline trimming cut 4 bases from V and 3 bases from J; bases unmatched to any gene: 7. Per the germline V gene, CDR1 is SGHTA and CDR2 is FQGNSA. The CDR3 extends over 15 amino acids. The specimen sequenced was PBMCs or a T cell subset sorted from them (not recorded which). The rearrangement joins TRBV7-2 to TRBJ2-7; 9 bases are shared with TRBD1. This clonotype originated in an adult woman who had mild COVID-19 (a few samples of this study predate the infection). Cell type and time point are not known. The CDR3 sequence is CASSSWDRDLYEQYF. DNA for the CDR3: TGTGCCAGCAGCTCATGGGACAGGGACCTCTACGAGCAGTACTTC. Based on the CDR3 plus reference TRBV7-2 and TRBJ2-7, the full variable domain is GAGVSQSPSNKVTEKGKDVELRCDPISGHTALYWYRQSLGQGLEFLIYFQGNSAPDKSGLPSDRFSAERTGGSVSTLTIQRTQQEDSAVYLCASSSWDRDLYEQYFGPGTRLTVT.